This passage covers 32 T cell receptor beta chains from one sample sequenced in a study of neurological immune-mediated disorders. TCRdb re-analysed the 5' RACE reads in MiXCR, keeping a single row per CDR3 protein. The sample holds almost 85,000 distinct CDR3 sequences, approximately 2.8% seen once. The sample was PBMCs. These receptors were obtained from a woman in her twenties or thirties with multiple sclerosis.

This clonotype showed up many times. The rearrangement uses TRBV20-1 and TRBJ2-1; D unclear. CDR1 is DFQATT, CDR2 SNEGSKA, per germline (reference sequence). V lost 0 bases and J lost 0, with 9 bases in between. The CDR3 totals 15 residues. Here the CDR3 reads CSARDLSSSYNEQFF. In DNA form, the CDR3 reads TGCAGTGCTAGAGACCTTAGCAGCTCCTACAATGAGCAGTTCTTC.

This clonotype was detected only a few times. The CDR3, as DNA: TGCAGCGTTCTTAGCGGCCTAGCCAAAAACATTCAGTACTTC. It specifies CSVLSGLAKNIQYF. The genes are TRBV29-1 and TRBJ2-4; tentative D call: TRBD2 (6 bases). The CDR3 sequence is 14 residues long. Trimming removed 5 bases from V and 0 bases from J, with 11 bases in between. From germline, CDR1 is SQVTM and CDR2 ANQGSEA.

This clonotype was recorded many times. The chain employs TRBV7-2 and TRBJ1-2; possibly TRBD1 for D (5 bases). Per germline, CDR1 SGHTA and CDR2 FQGNSA. Trimming removed 5 bases at V and 5 bases at J, with 18 bases between. The CDR3 spans 15 residues. CDR3 bases: TGTGCCAGCAGCGTTCGCGGGGGACGGGGGTATGGCTACACCTTC. Translated, it gives CASSVRGGRGYGYTF.

This clonotype has at least ten counts. V gene TRBV7-2 combines with J gene TRBJ2-1, with TRBD2 matching over 13 bases. Germline values: CDR1 SGHTA, CDR2 FQGNSA. The CDR3 extends over 17 amino acids. J was trimmed by 7 bases and V by 5 bases; bases with no gene match: 11. CDR3 sequence: CASSPQTGLAGVNEQFF. The CDR3, as DNA: TGTGCCAGCAGCCCCCAAACCGGACTAGCGGGAGTGAATGAGCAGTTCTTC.

This clonotype was detected many times. The V call is TRBV27, the J call TRBJ2-7; maybe TRBD2 (5 bases). The CDR3 has 13 amino acids. Germline CDR1 is MNHEY and CDR2 is SMNVEV (reference sequence). V gave up 4 bases and J gave up 3 bases, with 10 bases separating them. The CDR3 DNA follows: TGTGCCAGCAGTTGGACGGGGTACTACGAGCAGTACTTC. Translation: CASSWTGYYEQYF.

The sample holds many counts of this clonotype. The chain couples TRBV15 to TRBJ1-5, with D unclear. Germline-derived CDR1 and CDR2 are LNHNV and YYDKDF (reference sequence). The CDR3 has 17 amino acids. Trimming took off 1 base at V and 1 base at J, with 14 bases between the two ends. DNA of the CDR3: TGTGCCACCAGCAGAGGTTCCGAGAGAACGAGCAATCAGCCCCAGCATTTT. Protein product: CATSRGSERTSNQPQHF. Using reference TRBV15 and TRBJ1-5 for the parts outside the CDR3, the full variable domain is DAMVIQNPRYQVTQFGKPVTLSCSQTLNHNVMYWYQQKSSQAPKLLFHYYDKDFNNEADTPDNFQSRRPNTSFCFLDIRSPGLGDTAMYLCATSRGSERTSNQPQHFGDGTRLSIL.

At least ten counts were recorded for this clonotype. The chain recombines TRBV6-5 with TRBJ1-1; D unclear. This CDR3 region has 11 residues. Trimming shortened V by 6 bases and J by 5 bases, and 7 bases separated the two germline ends. Germline V gene data show CDR1 as MNHEY and CDR2 as SVGAGI. As DNA, the CDR3 is TGTGCCAGCAGGGAACAGACTGAAGCTTTCTTT. Translating it yields CASREQTEAFF.

This clonotype was counted many times. This sequence joins TRBV5-1 and TRBJ2-1; D is unresolved. The CDR3 extends over 15 amino acids. The V end was cut by 7 bases, the J end by 2 bases, with 16 bases between. The germline V gene has CDR1 SGHRS and CDR2 YFSETQ. The CDR3 bases are TGCGCCAGCTACGATCCTACCAGCACCTACAATGAGCAGTTCTTC. Encoded protein: CASYDPTSTYNEQFF.

This clonotype was observed at least ten times. The CDR3 DNA follows: TGTGCCAGCAGCCACGACACTGAAGCTTTCTTT. It specifies CASSHDTEAFF. The gene calls are TRBV3-1 and TRBJ1-1, with unresolved D. The CDR3 length is 11 residues. V was trimmed by 3 bases and J by 3 bases, leaving 2 bases between them. CDR1 is LGHDT, CDR2 YNNKEL, per germline (reference sequence).

This clonotype showed up many times. This chain links TRBV29-1 with TRBJ1-1; D might be TRBD1 (5 bases). In germline, CDR1 is SQVTM, CDR2 ANQGSEA. V lost 7 bases and J 3 bases, leaving 18 bases between the germline ends. The CDR3 runs 14 residues. CDR3 sequence (DNA): TGCAGCGGGGTGGGGGGGAGGCTCGACACTGAAGCTTTCTTT. It encodes CSGVGGRLDTEAFF.

This clonotype was observed at least ten times. V is TRBV7-9 and J is TRBJ2-1; maybe TRBD1 (5 bases). This CDR3 region has 12 residues. CDR1 and CDR2 from the germline V gene are SEHNR and FQNEAQ (reference sequence). Trimming removed 5 bases from V and 4 bases from J, with 6 bases in between. The CDR3 DNA is TGTGCCAGCAGCGACAGTTACAATGAGCAGTTCTTC. It yields the protein CASSDSYNEQFF.

This clonotype was recorded at least ten times. The chain recombines TRBV20-1 with TRBJ2-5; a weak D match, TRBD1 (5 bases). The V gene lost 4 bases and the J gene lost 1 base, with 10 bases spanning the gap. The V gene's germline CDR1 is DFQATT and CDR2 SNEGSKA (reference sequence). CDR3 length: 13 amino acids. CDR3 DNA sequence: TGCAGTGCTAAGCGACAGCCCCAAGAGACCCAGTACTTC. This gives the protein CSAKRQPQETQYF.

At least ten counts were recorded for this clonotype. The CDR3 loop is CASSKGTGFQETQYF. DNA of the CDR3: TGTGCCAGCAGCAAAGGGACAGGATTCCAAGAGACCCAGTACTTC. The chain uses TRBV21-1 and TRBJ2-5; TRBD1 is the table's D call and was not checked against the DNA. TRBV21-1 is designated a pseudogene. The CDR3 spans 15 residues.

This clonotype came up many times. The genes are TRBV20-1 and TRBJ2-7; 7 positions match TRBD1. Looked up from germline, CDR1 is DFQATT and CDR2 is SNEGSKA (reference sequence). V dropped 2 bases and J dropped 7; count of bases not matched to a gene: 14. The CDR3 totals 15 residues. CDR3 sequence: CSARKLDRPSREQYF. In DNA, the CDR3 is TGCAGTGCTAGAAAATTGGACAGGCCCTCGAGGGAGCAGTACTTC.

This clonotype was seen at least ten times. The rearrangement links TRBV10-3 to TRBJ2-5; 7 bases are a match to TRBD2. V shed 4 bases, J shed 5 bases, and the junction held 1 base outside the gene matches. Germline lookup yields CDR1 ENHRY and CDR2 SYGVKD. This CDR3 has 12 amino acids. Here the CDR3 DNA reads TGTGCCATCAGTGGCGGGAGCGAGACCCAGTACTTC. Translated: CAISGGSETQYF.

This clonotype came up many times. The V gene is TRBV5-6, the J gene TRBJ1-6; no definite D call. CDR1 is SGHDT and CDR2 is YYEEEE in the germline V gene. The CDR3 runs 14 residues. Trimming left V 1 base short and J 14 bases short, with 16 bases between. DNA for the CDR3: TGTGCCAGCAGCTTGACGAGGTCGATTTTATCCCTCCACTTT. This gives the protein CASSLTRSILSLHF. Supplemented by reference TRBV5-6 and TRBJ1-6, the full variable domain reads DAGVTQSPTHLIKTRGQQVTLRCSPKSGHDTVSWYQQALGQGPQFIFQYYEEEERQRGNFPDRFSGHQFPNYSSELNVNALLLGDSALYLCASSLTRSILSLHFGNGTRLTVT.

This clonotype was counted at least ten times. The chain joins TRBV28 to TRBJ2-1, with 7 bases aligning to TRBD1. The CDR3 length is 14 residues. Germline V gene lookup returns CDR1 MDHEN and CDR2 SYDVKM. Trimming took 6 bases from V and 9 from J; bases not matched to a gene: 11. Here the CDR3 reads CASSTYSRGSEQFF. The CDR3 bases are TGTGCCAGCAGCACCTATTCCAGGGGGAGTGAGCAGTTCTTC.

This clonotype was seen repeatedly, ten times or more. The J gene is TRBJ2-2, the V gene TRBV7-2; 7 bases match TRBD2. Germline CDR1 SGHTA, CDR2 FQGNSA. This CDR3 is 13 amino acids long. Germline trimming cut 5 bases from V and 6 bases from J; bases unmatched to any gene: 3. The CDR3: CASSKRGAGELFF. The CDR3 nucleotides are TGTGCCAGCAGCAAGCGGGGAGCCGGGGAGCTGTTTTTT.

This clonotype was recorded many times. The gene calls are TRBV7-2 and TRBJ2-3, with TRBD1 matching 8 bases. V shed 4 bases, J shed 4 bases, and the junction held 1 base outside the gene matches. The CDR3 spans 13 residues. Germline CDR1 SGHTA, CDR2 FQGNSA. For the CDR3, the DNA is TGTGCCAGCAGCTCCAGGGGGCCAGATACGCAGTATTTT. The encoded protein is CASSSRGPDTQYF.

Only a few counts were recorded for this clonotype. V usage is TRBV10-2 and J usage is TRBJ2-3; TRBD2 matches 13 bases. This CDR3 comprises 14 residues. Trimming removed 8 bases from V and 6 bases from J; junction bases left unmatched: 5. Germline CDR1 is WSHSY and CDR2 is SAAADI. This chain's CDR3 is CASAGLAGWDTQYF. CDR3 DNA sequence: TGCGCCAGCGCGGGACTAGCGGGATGGGATACGCAGTATTTT.

This clonotype was detected only a few times. The chain joins TRBV7-2 to TRBJ1-1; D gene unclear. Germline assignment: CDR1 SGHTA and CDR2 FQGNSA. The V end lost 3 bases, the J end lost 3 bases, and 5 bases lay between the germline ends. The CDR3 contains 12 residues. CDR3 sequence reads: CASSLGYTEAFF. DNA of the CDR3: TGTGCCAGCAGCTTGGGATACACTGAAGCTTTCTTT.

This clonotype was seen many times. V and J are TRBV6-5 and TRBJ2-5, with D possibly being TRBD1 (6 bases). The CDR3 covers 14 residues. The V end lost 4 bases, the J end lost 3 bases, and 12 bases lay between the germline ends. The germline CDR1 and CDR2 sequences are MNHEY and SVGAGI. The DNA for the CDR3 is TGTGCCAGCAGTTCCAAAGGGGGTGAAGAGACCCAGTACTTC. Translating gives CASSSKGGEETQYF.

Ten or more counts support this clonotype. The V gene is TRBV2, the J gene TRBJ2-1; no clear D. V lost 7 bases to trimming and J lost 6 bases, with 13 bases between them. Germline CDR1 reads SNHLY; CDR2 reads FYNNEI. The CDR3 runs to 13 residues. The CDR3 is CASMDLWSNEQFF. CDR3 DNA: TGTGCCAGCATGGACCTATGGAGCAATGAGCAGTTCTTC.

The chain carries TRBV23-1 and TRBJ2-6; 9 bases fit TRBD2. TRBV23-1 is given ORF status, its function remaining uncertain. The CDR3 extends over 16 amino acids. Germline trimming cut 2 bases from V and 3 bases from J; bases unmatched to any gene: 2. The CDR3 nucleotides read TGCGCCAGCAGTCAAAGCGGGGGGATTGGGGCCAACGTCCTGACTTTC. This encodes CASSQSGGIGANVLTF.

This clonotype was seen at least ten times. The chain has TRBV5-6 and TRBJ1-5; tentatively, D is TRBD1 (6 bases). This CDR3 comprises 16 residues. In germline, CDR1 is SGHDT, CDR2 YYEEEE. V was shortened by 5 bases and J by 3 bases, with 18 bases between the two germline ends. CDR3 DNA sequence: TGTGCCAGCAGTTTCACAGGGTACGGTGACAATCAGCCCCAGCATTTT. This translates into CASSFTGYGDNQPQHF.

This clonotype was counted at least ten times. The chain joins TRBV6-6 to TRBJ1-2; 9 bases match TRBD1. CDR1 and CDR2 (germline): MNHNY, SVGAGI (reference sequence). The CDR3 spans 18 residues. The V and J ends lost 0 bases and 3 bases, in that order; junction bases with no gene match: 11. CDR3 in DNA: TGTGCCAGCAGTTACTCACCGGGACAGGGATATCAGGACTATGGCTACACCTTC. Residues: CASSYSPGQGYQDYGYTF.

This clonotype appeared many times. This chain joins TRBV28 and TRBJ2-7; TRBD1 matches at 11 bases. The ends lost 8 bases at V and 3 bases at J; junction bases unmatched: 9. CDR3 length equals 15 residues. From germline, CDR1 is MDHEN and CDR2 SYDVKM. CDR3 loop: CASSLVGTGGYEQYF. CDR3 nucleotide sequence: TGTGCCAGCTCCCTGGTGGGGACAGGGGGCTACGAGCAGTACTTC.

The sample holds many counts of this clonotype. The genes are TRBV7-2 and TRBJ2-7; TRBD2 is a possible D gene (6 bases). This CDR3 is built from 16 residues. Germline V gene data show CDR1 as SGHTA and CDR2 as FQGNSA. V lost 0 bases and J lost 0, with 12 bases in between. CDR3 region: CASSLAGTPSSYEQYF. The CDR3 DNA is TGTGCCAGCAGCTTAGCCGGGACTCCAAGCTCCTACGAGCAGTACTTC. The variable domain in full, completed from reference TRBV7-2 and TRBJ2-7, reads GAGVSQSPSNKVTEKGKDVELRCDPISGHTALYWYRQSLGQGLEFLIYFQGNSAPDKSGLPSDRFSAERTGGSVSTLTIQRTQQEDSAVYLCASSLAGTPSSYEQYFGPGTRLTVT.

This clonotype was counted ten times or more. This rearrangement joins TRBV2 to TRBJ2-1; 8 bases align to TRBD2. CDR1 is SNHLY and CDR2 is FYNNEI in the germline V gene. The CDR3 sequence is 14 residues long. After removal of 3 bases from V and 12 bases from J, the junction contained 10 bases not matched to a gene. CDR3 region: CASSEVAGFQVQFF. Written as DNA, the CDR3 is TGTGCCAGCAGTGAGGTAGCGGGATTTCAGGTGCAGTTCTTC.

Points on this clonotype: Possible read error: a much larger clone is one base away. This chain links TRBV4-3 with TRBJ2-7; 10 bases line up with TRBD2. V lost 4 bases and J lost 7; bases outside the gene matches: 10. The germline V gene encodes CDR1 LGHNA and CDR2 YSLEER. This CDR3 has 15 residues. The CDR3 DNA follows: TGCGCCAGCAGCCCGGGGACTAGCGAGAACCAGGAGCAGTACTTC. This sequence encodes CASSPGTSENQEQYF.

Regarding this clonotype: A much more abundant neighbour one base away suggests this may be a read error. This sequence joins TRBV3-1 and TRBJ1-6; the match to TRBD1 covers 8 bases. Germline V lookup: CDR1 LGHDT, CDR2 YNNKEL (reference sequence). The CDR3 extends over 14 amino acids. The CDR3 nucleotides are TGTGCCAGCAGCCCCCGCAGGGGGCTTTCACCCCTCAACTTT. Amino acids: CASSPRRGLSPLNF.

The chain employs TRBV20-1 and TRBJ2-7; D is perhaps TRBD1 (6 bases). Trimming took 3 bases from V and 0 from J, leaving 15 bases between them. The CDR3 totals 15 residues. Germline V CDR1 and CDR2: DFQATT, SNEGSKA (reference sequence). This CDR3 is CSASLTGTSSYEQYF. For the CDR3, the DNA is TGCAGTGCTAGCTTAACAGGGACGAGCTCCTACGAGCAGTACTTC.